The entry that follows covers one T cell receptor (beta chain) sequence. The antigen remains unidentified. J gave up 0 bases and V 3 bases, and 3 bases lay outside the gene matches. The CDR3 extends over 18 amino acids. Per germline, CDR1 SGHNT and CDR2 YENEEA. The data stem from a study of Tregs in tolerant kidney transplant recipients. Libraries were prepared by immunoSEQ multiplex PCR; TCRdb keeps only in-frame clonotypes and omits some of them. This table holds fewer than 40,000 clones, 65% to 85% found once. The sequenced sample consisted of Tregs from blood cultured with allogeneic cells. The chain combines TRBV11-3 with TRBJ2-1, with 15 positions matching TRBD2. The receptor was derived from a human donor in good health. The CDR3 sequence is CASSLGTSGGSSYNEQFF. CDR3 nucleotides: TGTGCCAGCAGCTTGGGGACTAGCGGGGGGAGCTCCTACAATGAGCAGTTCTTC.